These T cell receptor beta chains were read from a single sample in a study of OX40 agonist ivuxolimab in advanced cancers. Clones were read by immunoSEQ multiplex PCR, and TCRdb kept only the in-frame ones, dropping some. The repertoire includes 76,000 or so clones, approximately 85% of them detected once, and around 5.5% sits in the top ten. Sequenced material: CD4+ or CD8+ T cells sorted from blood, taken in a trial of the OX40 agonist ivuxolimab. Source of these receptors: an adult with an advanced solid tumor such as melanoma, head and neck, liver or kidney cancer. CDR3s include the opening cysteine and the closing phenylalanine or tryptophan. Each record gives: D gene, V gene, clone size, J gene, CDR3 DNA, CDR3 protein. The D gene is left open where the match is weak. Rows may omit the clone size; those that give it use once, few, many or a size class.

>-|TRBV9|-|TRBJ1-5
TGTGCCAGCAGCGTAGGCGGGACGGGCAATCAGCCCCAGCATTTT
CASSVGGTGNQPQHF
>-|TRBV4-3|-|TRBJ1-1
TGCGCCAGCAGCCAAGGAGGGGTTAACACTGAAGCTTTCTTT
CASSQGGVNTEAFF
>-|TRBV4-3|-|TRBJ2-7
TGCGCCAGCAGCCAAGGGACGGGGGACTACGAGCAGTACTTC
CASSQGTGDYEQYF
>-|TRBV15|few|TRBJ1-1
TGTGCCACCAGCCGGGGAACTGAAGCTTTCTTT
CATSRGTEAFF
>TRBD1|TRBV6-5|once|TRBJ1-3
TGTGCCAGCAGGACAGGGATATCTGGAAACACCATATATTTT
CASRTGISGNTIYF
>-|TRBV18|-|TRBJ1-3
TGTGCCAGCTCACTTGACAGCTCTGGAAACACCATATATTTT
CASSLDSSGNTIYF
>-|TRBV12-5|-|TRBJ1-2
TGTGCTAGTGGTTTGAACCAGCTCCGCACTGGTGGGGGCTACACCTTC
CASGLNQLRTGGGYTF
>-|TRBV6-5|-|TRBJ2-3
TGTGCCAGCAGTTACGGCAGGTCAAGTTCGGCAGATACGCAGTATTTT
CASSYGRSSSADTQYF
>-|TRBV5-5|-|TRBJ2-7
TGTGCCAGCAGCTTGCAGGGCCGTGGGTACTTC
CASSLQGRGYF
>-|TRBV6-5|-|TRBJ1-5
TGTGCCAGCAAACAAACGGTCGCCTTGGCGGAGTATCATTTT
CASKQTVALAEYHF
>TRBD1|TRBV7-9|-|TRBJ1-2
TGTGCCAGCAGCCTCGACAGGGAAGGTGGCTACACCTTC
CASSLDREGGYTF
>-|TRBV5-1|few|TRBJ1-6
TGCGCCAGCAGCCCGGAGGGCAATTCACCCCTCCACTTT
CASSPEGNSPLHF
>TRBD1|TRBV25-1|-|TRBJ2-5
TGTGCCAGCAGTGAAGGACAGGGGGGGCAAGAGACCCAGTACTTC
CASSEGQGGQETQYF
>-|TRBV5-1|-|TRBJ1-4
TGCGCCAGCAGCTTGGTCCAGGGAGGGCACGAGCTGTTTTTT
CASSLVQGGHELFF
>TRBD1|TRBV7-2|-|TRBJ1-5
TGTGCCAGCAGCTTAGAGACAGGGATAGGTCAGCCCCAGCATTTT
CASSLETGIGQPQHF
>-|TRBV2|-|TRBJ2-1
TGTGCCAGCAGGGGGGACACTTCTTCGTACAATGAGCAGTTCTTC
CASRGDTSSYNEQFF
>-|TRBV5-6|-|TRBJ1-6
TGTGCCAGCTCCCTCCGGCAAGCCTATAATTCACCCCTCCACTTT
CASSLRQAYNSPLHF
>-|TRBV4-2|-|TRBJ2-3
TGTGCCAGCAGCCAAGGGGCGGGAAGCGCAGATACGCAGTATTTT
CASSQGAGSADTQYF
>-|TRBV19|-|TRBJ1-1
TGTGCCAGTAGTAATATGGGGGTCTCTGAAGCTTTCTTT
CASSNMGVSEAFF
>-|TRBV10-2|-|TRBJ2-7
TGCGCCAGCAGTGGAGGGGGTCCCTACGAGCAGTACTTC
CASSGGGPYEQYF
>-|TRBV27|-|TRBJ2-7
TGTGCCAGCAGCCTGACTGGAGGGGAGAGGAAGTACTTC
CASSLTGGERKYF
>-|TRBV7-2|-|TRBJ1-5
TGTGCCAGCAGCTTAGCGGGGTCAGCTCCGAGCAATCAGCCCCAGCATTTT
CASSLAGSAPSNQPQHF
>-|TRBV4-1|-|TRBJ1-4
TGCGCCAGCAGCACTAGCTCTAGGGCCCCAACTAATGAAAAACTGTTTTTT
CASSTSSRAPTNEKLFF
>-|TRBV28|-|TRBJ1-3
TGTGCCAGCAGTTCCCCCTTGGAGACCATATATTTT
CASSSPLETIYF
>-|TRBV7-2|-|TRBJ1-1
TGTGCCAGCAGCTTGATAAACCATGAGCTGTTGAACACTGAAGCTTTCTTT
CASSLINHELLNTEAFF
>-|TRBV19|once|TRBJ1-2
TGTGCCAGTAGCTTCTCCGGGTCGGGGCCCGGGGGCTACACCTTC
CASSFSGSGPGGYTF
>-|TRBV12-5|once|TRBJ1-1
TGTGCTAGTGGTTTCCAAGGGTTTGGGACTGAAGCTTTCTTT
CASGFQGFGTEAFF
>TRBD2|TRBV7-3|-|TRBJ2-1
TGTGCCAGCAGCCGAAGCGGGGGGGCCGGAGATGAGCAGTTCTTC
CASSRSGGAGDEQFF
>-|TRBV25-1|-|TRBJ1-5
TGTGCCAGCAGTGAACGGGTGGTCAATCAGCCCCAGCATTTT
CASSERVVNQPQHF